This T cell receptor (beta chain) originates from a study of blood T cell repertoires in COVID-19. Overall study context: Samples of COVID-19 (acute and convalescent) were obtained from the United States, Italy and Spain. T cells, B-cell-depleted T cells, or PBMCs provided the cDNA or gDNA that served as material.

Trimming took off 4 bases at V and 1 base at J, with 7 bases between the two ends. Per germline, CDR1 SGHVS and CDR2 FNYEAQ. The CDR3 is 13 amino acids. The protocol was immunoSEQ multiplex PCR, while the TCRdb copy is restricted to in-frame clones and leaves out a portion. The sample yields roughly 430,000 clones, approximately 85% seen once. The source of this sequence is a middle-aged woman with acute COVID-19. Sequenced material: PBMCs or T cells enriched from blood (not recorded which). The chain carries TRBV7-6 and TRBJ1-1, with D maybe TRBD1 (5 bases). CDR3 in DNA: TGTGCCAGCAGCTACGGACAGAACACTGAAGCTTTCTTT. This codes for CASSYGQNTEAFF.